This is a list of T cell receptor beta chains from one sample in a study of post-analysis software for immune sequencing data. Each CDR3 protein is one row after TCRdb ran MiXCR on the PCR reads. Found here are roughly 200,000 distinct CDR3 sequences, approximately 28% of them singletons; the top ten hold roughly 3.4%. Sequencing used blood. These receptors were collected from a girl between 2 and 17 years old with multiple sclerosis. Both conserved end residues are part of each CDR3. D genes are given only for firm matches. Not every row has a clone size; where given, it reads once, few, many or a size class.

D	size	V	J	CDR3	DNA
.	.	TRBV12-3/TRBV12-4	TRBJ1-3	CASSSGNTIYF	TGTGCCAGCAGTTCTGGAAACACCATATATTTT
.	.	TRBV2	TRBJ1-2	CASTAQGARYGYTF	TGTGCCAGCACAGCACAGGGTGCTAGGTATGGCTACACCTTC
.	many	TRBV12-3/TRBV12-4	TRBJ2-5	CASSFSFGEGDAETQYF	.
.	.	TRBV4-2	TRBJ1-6	CASSQGVRGSSPLHF	TGTGCCAGCAGCCAAGGTGTCAGGGGCAGCTCACCCCTCCACTTT
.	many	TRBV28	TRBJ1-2	CASSQQRRYGYTF	TGTGCCAGCAGTCAACAGCGGCGGTATGGCTACACCTTC
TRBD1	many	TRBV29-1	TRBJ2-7	CSGGQGEYEQYF	TGCAGCGGGGGACAGGGCGAGTACGAGCAGTACTTC
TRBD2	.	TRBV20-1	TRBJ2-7	CSAKGLAESSYEQYF	TGCAGTGCCAAAGGACTAGCGGAGAGCTCCTACGAGCAGTACTTC
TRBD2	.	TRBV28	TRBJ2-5	CAGSERSSGRRREQYF	TGTGCCGGCAGTGAGAGATCTAGCGGGAGAAGGAGAGAGCAGTACTTC
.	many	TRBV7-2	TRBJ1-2	CASSPGGQSSAYGYTF	TGTGCCAGCAGCCCCGGGGGCCAGTCGTCTGCTTATGGCTACACCTTC
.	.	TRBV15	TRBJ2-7	CATSRGARDEQYF	TGTGCCACCAGCAGAGGGGCCAGGGACGAGCAGTACTTC
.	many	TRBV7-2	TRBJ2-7	CASSSRGLTYEQYF	TGTGCCAGCAGCTCCCGGGGACTGACCTACGAGCAGTACTTC
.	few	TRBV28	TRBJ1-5	CASSRNQPQHF	TGTGCCAGCAGTCGCAATCAGCCCCAGCATTTT
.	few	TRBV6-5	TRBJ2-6	CASSYSGKSSGANVLTF	TGTGCCAGCAGTTACTCAGGGAAGAGCTCTGGGGCCAACGTCCTGACTTTC
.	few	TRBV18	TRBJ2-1	CASSLDRSSYNEQFF	TGTGCCAGCTCACTGGACAGAAGCTCCTACAATGAGCAGTTCTTC
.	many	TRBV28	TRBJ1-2	CASRQGNYGYTF	TGTGCCAGCAGACAGGGCAACTATGGCTACACCTTC
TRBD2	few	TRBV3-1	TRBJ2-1	CASSLSGSRVNEQFF	TGTGCCAGCAGCCTAAGCGGGAGCAGGGTCAATGAGCAGTTCTTC
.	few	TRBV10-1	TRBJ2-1	CASSEMARGNEQFF	TGCGCCAGCAGTGAGATGGCCAGGGGAAATGAGCAGTTCTTC
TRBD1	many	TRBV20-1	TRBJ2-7	CSACDRAGEQYF	TGCAGTGCTTGCGACAGGGCCGGCGAGCAGTACTTC
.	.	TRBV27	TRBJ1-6	CASSDGLGGYPPLHF	TGTGCCAGCAGCGACGGTTTAGGAGGTTATCCACCCCTCCACTTT
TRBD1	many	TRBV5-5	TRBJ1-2	CASSLGTGDGYTF	TGTGCCAGCAGCTTGGGGACAGGGGATGGCTACACCTTC
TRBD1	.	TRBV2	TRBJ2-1	CASQIGRDRGEFF	TGTGCCAGCCAAATTGGCCGGGACAGGGGTGAGTTCTTC
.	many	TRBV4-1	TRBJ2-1	CASSQDLAYNEQFF	TGCGCCAGCAGCCAAGATCTTGCGTACAATGAGCAGTTCTTC
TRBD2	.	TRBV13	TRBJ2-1	CASSLGRGGQYNEQFF	TGTGCCAGCAGCTTAGGCCGCGGGGGGCAATACAATGAGCAGTTCTTC
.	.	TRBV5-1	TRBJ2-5	CASSLLAGQGRGETQYF	TGCGCCAGCAGCTTGCTAGCGGGACAGGGGAGGGGAGAGACCCAGTACTTC
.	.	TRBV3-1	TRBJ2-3	CASTRTLPPDTQYF	TGTGCCAGCACCCGAACCCTCCCACCAGATACGCAGTATTTT
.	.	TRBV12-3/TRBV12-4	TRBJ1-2	CACRTRGSHGYTF	TGTGCCTGCAGGACCCGGGGGAGTCATGGCTACACCTTC
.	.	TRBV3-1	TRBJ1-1	CASSRRGGEAFF	TGTGCCAGCAGCCGACGGGGGGGTGAAGCTTTCTTT
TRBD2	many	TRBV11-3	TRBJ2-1	CASSATSGSHSEQFF	TGTGCCAGCAGCGCGACTAGCGGGAGTCACAGTGAGCAGTTCTTC
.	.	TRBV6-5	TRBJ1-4	CASSRNLEVAELFF	TGTGCCAGCAGTCGAAACCTTGAAGTCGCGGAACTGTTTTTT
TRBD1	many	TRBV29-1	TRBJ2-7	CSAIGQGYYEQYF	TGCAGCGCAATCGGACAGGGCTACTACGAGCAGTACTTC
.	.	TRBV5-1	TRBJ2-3	CASSLGLAPDTQYF	TGCGCCAGCAGCTTGGGGTTAGCCCCAGATACGCAGTATTTT
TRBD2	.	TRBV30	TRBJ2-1	CALTLAGTHSEQFF	TGTGCCTTGACACTAGCGGGAACCCACAGTGAGCAGTTCTTC
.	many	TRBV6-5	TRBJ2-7	CASSQLASYEQYF	TGTGCCAGCAGTCAACTAGCCTCCTACGAGCAGTACTTC
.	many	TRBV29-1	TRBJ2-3	CSVASGYTDTQYF	TGCAGCGTTGCCAGCGGGTACACAGATACGCAGTATTTT
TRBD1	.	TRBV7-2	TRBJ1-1	CASSRGQVDTEAFF	TGTGCCAGCAGCCGCGGACAGGTGGACACTGAAGCTTTCTTT
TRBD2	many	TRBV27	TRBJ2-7	CASSLASGENSYEQYF	TGTGCCAGCAGTTTAGCCAGCGGGGAGAACTCCTACGAGCAGTACTTC
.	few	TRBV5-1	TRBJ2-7	CASSPDIYEQYF	TGCGCCAGCAGCCCGGACATATACGAGCAGTACTTC
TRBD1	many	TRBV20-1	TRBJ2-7	CSARSQPGQGARAYEQYF	TGCAGTGCTAGATCACAACCGGGACAGGGGGCGCGGGCCTACGAGCAGTACTTC
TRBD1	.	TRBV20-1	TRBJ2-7	CSARRASDRDYEQYF	TGCAGTGCTAGAAGGGCGTCGGACAGGGATTACGAGCAGTACTTC
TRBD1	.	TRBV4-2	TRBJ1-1	CASSQATRTGLNTEAFF	TGTGCCAGCAGCCAGGCAACTAGGACAGGGCTGAACACTGAAGCTTTCTTT
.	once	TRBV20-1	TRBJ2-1	CSAARLGGDSYNEQFF	TGCAGTGCTGCACGGCTAGGGGGAGACTCCTACAATGAGCAGTTCTTC
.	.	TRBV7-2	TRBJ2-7	CGSSLRLRNEQYF	TGTGGCAGCAGCCTCCGACTGAGAAACGAGCAGTACTTC
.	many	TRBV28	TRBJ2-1	CASSLGYNEQFF	TGCGCCAGCAGCTTGGGGTACAATGAGCAGTTCTTC
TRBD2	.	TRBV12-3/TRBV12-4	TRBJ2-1	CASSTSASSYNEQFF	TGTGCCAGCAGTACTAGCGCTAGCTCCTACAATGAGCAGTTCTTC
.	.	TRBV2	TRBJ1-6	CASRGTRQYNSPLHF	TGTGCCAGCAGAGGAACGAGGCAGTATAATTCACCCCTCCACTTT
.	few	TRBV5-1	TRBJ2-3	CASSLDPHDTQYF	TGCGCCAGCAGCTTGGACCCCCATGATACGCAGTATTTT
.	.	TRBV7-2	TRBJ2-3	CASSLASWITDTQYF	TGTGCCAGCAGCTTAGCCAGCTGGATCACAGATACGCAGTATTTT
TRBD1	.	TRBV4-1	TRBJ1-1	CASRPYTGVAEAFF	TGCGCCAGCAGACCCTATACAGGGGTCGCTGAAGCTTTCTTT
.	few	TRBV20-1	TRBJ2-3	CSASPGDTQYF	TGCAGTGCTAGCCCCGGGGATACGCAGTATTTT
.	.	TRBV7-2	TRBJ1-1	CASSPSLGGRAEAFF	TGTGCCAGCAGCCCCTCCCTGGGAGGGAGGGCTGAAGCTTTCTTT
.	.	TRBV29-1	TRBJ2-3	CSVGAELLTDTQYF	TGCAGCGTGGGCGCGGAGCTCTTAACAGATACGCAGTATTTT
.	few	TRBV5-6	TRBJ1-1	CASTWDPNTEAFF	TGTGCCAGCACCTGGGATCCAAACACTGAAGCTTTCTTT